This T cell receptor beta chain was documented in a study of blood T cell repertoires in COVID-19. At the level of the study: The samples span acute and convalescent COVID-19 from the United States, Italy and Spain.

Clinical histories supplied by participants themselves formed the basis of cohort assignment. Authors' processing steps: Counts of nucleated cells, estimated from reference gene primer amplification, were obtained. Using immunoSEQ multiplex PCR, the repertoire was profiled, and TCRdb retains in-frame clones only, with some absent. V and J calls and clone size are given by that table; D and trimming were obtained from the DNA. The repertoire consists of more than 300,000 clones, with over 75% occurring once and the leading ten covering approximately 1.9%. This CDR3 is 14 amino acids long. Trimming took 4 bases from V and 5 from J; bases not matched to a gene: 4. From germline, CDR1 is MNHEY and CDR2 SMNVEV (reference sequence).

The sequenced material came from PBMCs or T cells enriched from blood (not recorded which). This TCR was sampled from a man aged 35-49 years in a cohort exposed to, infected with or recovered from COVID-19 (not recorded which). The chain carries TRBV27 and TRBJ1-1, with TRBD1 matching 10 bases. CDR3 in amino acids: CASSSQDRGTEAFF. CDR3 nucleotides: TGTGCCAGCAGTTCGCAGGACAGGGGGACTGAAGCTTTCTTT.